The 27 T cell receptor beta chains below were found in one sample sequenced in a study of blood T cell repertoires in COVID-19. The protocol was immunoSEQ multiplex PCR, while the TCRdb copy is restricted to in-frame clones and leaves out a portion. Of approximately 210,000 clones listed, around 88% were seen once; the top ten hold over 12%. Source material: PBMCs or T cells enriched from blood (not recorded which). Source of these receptors: a woman aged 50 to 60 with acute COVID-19.

V and J are TRBV3-1 (or the pseudogene TRBV3-2) and TRBJ1-1; no clear D. Trimming pared 6 bases from V and 6 bases from J, leaving 14 bases between. Germline CDR1 and CDR2: LGHDT and YNNKEL (reference sequence). The CDR3 has 13 amino acids. The CDR3 DNA reads as TGTGCCAGCAGTATCATTCTCAGGTCTGAAGCTTTCTTT. It codes for CASSIILRSEAFF.

The CDR3 is CASSPSDTTAEQYF. CDR3 DNA sequence: TGTGCCAGCTCACCTTCCGATACTACGGCCGAGCAGTACTTC. The gene calls are TRBV18 and TRBJ2-7; D not resolved. With 3 bases removed from V and 6 bases from J, the gap between germline ends came to 15 bases. The CDR3 is 14 amino acids. From germline, CDR1 is KGHSH and CDR2 LQKENI.

The chain links TRBV7-2 to TRBJ2-5; 10 bases map to TRBD2. V trimming: 3 bases; J trimming: 5 bases; junction bases outside the gene matches: 6. The CDR3 sequence is 15 residues long. The V gene's germline CDR1 is SGHTA and CDR2 FQGNSA. The CDR3 here is CASSLASGSFETQYF. CDR3 coding DNA: TGTGCCAGCAGCTTGGCTAGCGGGAGTTTCGAGACCCAGTACTTC.

This chain uses TRBV13 with TRBJ1-1, with D tentatively TRBD1 (6 bases). Trimming stripped 5 bases from V and 7 bases from J, with 17 bases between. The CDR3 contains 14 residues. CDR1 is PRHDT and CDR2 is FYEKMQ in the germline V gene (reference sequence). CDR3 bases: TGTGCCAGCAGCACACCCACAGGGAATTTTGAAGCTTTCTTT. Translating it yields CASSTPTGNFEAFF.

The rearrangement joins TRBV6-5 to TRBJ1-2, with TRBD1 as a possible D gene (5 bases). Trimming cost V 6 bases and J 5 bases, with 13 bases left between them. This CDR3 contains 13 residues. Germline CDR1 is MNHEY and CDR2 is SVGAGI. CDR3 residues: CASRQDSLYGYTF. In DNA, the CDR3 is TGTGCCAGCAGACAAGACAGCCTATATGGCTACACCTTC.

In DNA, the CDR3 is TGTGCCAGCAGCCCGTTTAGCGGGAGGGGGTACAATGAGCAGTTCTTC. Its translation: CASSPFSGRGYNEQFF. This chain links TRBV5-5 with TRBJ2-1; 11 bases are shared with TRBD2. The CDR3 loop spans 16 amino acids. With 4 bases clipped from V and 4 bases from J, the junction kept 7 bases outside the gene matches. CDR1 is SGHKS and CDR2 is YYEKEE in the germline V gene (reference sequence). The full variable domain, rest sourced from reference TRBV5-5 and TRBJ2-1, is DAGVTQSPTHLIKTRGQQVTLRCSPISGHKSVSWYQQVLGQGPQFIFQYYEKEERGRGNFPDRFSARQFPNYSSELNVNALLLGDSALYLCASSPFSGRGYNEQFFGPGTRLTVL.

CDR3 in amino acids: CASSTNQGNYEQYF. The CDR3 DNA follows: TGTGCCAGCAGTACCAACCAGGGAAACTACGAGCAGTACTTC. The chain uses TRBV27 and TRBJ2-7, with D maybe TRBD1 (5 bases). CDR1 MNHEY and CDR2 SMNVEV come from the germline V gene (reference sequence). V dropped 5 bases and J dropped 3 bases, with 14 bases sitting between them. This CDR3 is built from 14 residues.

This clone has a single count. V usage is TRBV5-1 and J usage is TRBJ2-7; D possibly corresponds to TRBD2 (6 bases). Trimming took off 5 bases at V and 1 base at J, with 7 bases between the two ends. The CDR3 extends over 12 amino acids. Germline CDR1 reads SGHRS; CDR2 reads YFSETQ. The CDR3 coding sequence is TGCGCCAGCAGTAGCGGTTCCTACGAGCAGTACTTC. It translates to CASSSGSYEQYF. Looking up the rest from reference TRBV5-1 and TRBJ2-7 gives the full variable domain: KAGVTQTPRYLIKTRGQQVTLSCSPISGHRSVSWYQQTPGQGLQFLFEYFSETQRNKGNFPGRFSGRQFSNSRSEMNVSTLELGDSALYLCASSSGSYEQYFGPGTRLTVT.

V is TRBV6-1 and J is TRBJ2-7; 8 bases map to TRBD1. CDR1 is MNHNS, CDR2 SASEGT, per germline. This CDR3 contains 18 residues. Germline trimming cut 4 bases from V and 1 base from J; bases unmatched to any gene: 15. The CDR3 bases are TGTGCCAGCAGTGTCCGTCAGGGGGCAAGTCTAGCGTCCTACGAGCAGTACTTC. Translated: CASSVRQGASLASYEQYF.

The rearrangement joins TRBV6-2 or TRBV6-3 to TRBJ2-7, with D possibly being TRBD2 (5 bases). The CDR3 has 14 amino acids. V was cut by 6 bases and J by 5 bases, with 17 bases left in between. Germline assignment: CDR1 MNHEY and CDR2 SVGEGT. The CDR3 sequence is CASSLSGPPNEQYF. The DNA of the CDR3 is TGTGCCAGCAGCCTCAGCGGACCCCCCAACGAGCAGTACTTC.

The chain recombines TRBV27 with TRBJ2-7; 9 positions match TRBD1. Germline V gene lookup returns CDR1 MNHEY and CDR2 SMNVEV (reference sequence). Trimming cost V 6 bases and J 5 bases; bases outside gene matches: 11. The CDR3 has 15 residues. This CDR3 is CASRVGAGTGHEQYF. Here the CDR3 DNA reads TGTGCCAGCAGAGTGGGGGCCGGGACAGGGCACGAGCAGTACTTC.

The chain recombines TRBV7-2 with TRBJ2-2; D possibly corresponds to TRBD1 (6 bases). The CDR3 extends over 14 amino acids. The V and J ends lost 4 bases and 6 bases respectively, with 12 bases between them. Germline-derived CDR1 and CDR2 are SGHTA and FQGNSA. CDR3 DNA: TGTGCCAGCAGCTACCAGACAGGTGCCGGGGAGCTGTTTTTT. Protein product: CASSYQTGAGELFF.

The chain links TRBV4-1 to TRBJ2-7, with TRBD2 identical over 12 bases. In germline, CDR1 is MGHRA, CDR2 YSYEKL. This CDR3 spans 16 amino acids. The V segment lost 1 base and the J segment 5 bases; nucleotides outside the gene matches: 6. The CDR3 DNA follows: TGCGCCAGCAGCCAAGGCCTAGCGGGAGGGCCCCACGAGCAGTACTTC. Its translation: CASSQGLAGGPHEQYF.

As concerns this clone: This CDR3 is also generated by other DNA sequences in the sample. The V gene is TRBV5-1, the J gene TRBJ1-4; D perhaps matches TRBD1 (5 bases). The CDR3 consists of 14 residues. V was shortened by 2 bases and J by 7 bases, with 12 bases between the two germline ends. CDR1 and CDR2 from the germline V gene are SGHRS and YFSETQ. The CDR3 spells CASSLGQGGEKLFF. CDR3 sequence (DNA): TGCGCCAGCAGCTTAGGCCAGGGCGGTGAAAAACTGTTTTTT.

This sequence joins TRBV16 and TRBJ2-1; perhaps TRBD1 as D (5 bases). Germline V gives CDR1 KGHSY, CDR2 FQNENV. This CDR3 is 20 amino acids long. Trimming removed 0 bases at V and 0 bases at J, with 21 bases between. The CDR3 spells CASSQSRGARLRSSYNEQFF. The CDR3 nucleotides are TGTGCCAGCAGCCAATCAAGGGGTGCTCGACTGCGTAGCTCCTACAATGAGCAGTTCTTC.

Points on this clone: Distinct nucleotide sequences in the sample also encode this CDR3. J is TRBJ1-2 and V is TRBV28; no firm D call. The CDR3 runs to 12 residues. Germline-derived CDR1 and CDR2 are MDHEN and SYDVKM. V gave up 4 bases and J gave up 1 base, with 4 bases separating them. CDR3 in amino acids: CASSYSNYGYTF. The CDR3 DNA reads TGTGCCAGCAGTTACAGTAACTATGGCTACACCTTC.

The V and J genes are TRBV5-1 and TRBJ1-1; 8 bases agree with TRBD1. The V gene's germline CDR1 is SGHRS and CDR2 YFSETQ. This CDR3 is 16 amino acids long. The ends lost 1 base at V and 5 bases at J; junction bases unmatched: 10. This CDR3 reads CASSLPGGAWGTEAFF. CDR3 nucleotides: TGCGCCAGCAGCTTGCCAGGGGGCGCATGGGGAACTGAAGCTTTCTTT.

The J gene is TRBJ1-2, the V gene TRBV29-1; weak D call: TRBD1 (6 bases). The length of the CDR3 is 13 residues. Germline V gives CDR1 SQVTM, CDR2 ANQGSEA. Trimming left V 4 bases short and J 7 bases short, with 16 bases between. This CDR3 reads CSVGGQGKSGYTF. The CDR3 coding sequence is TGCAGCGTTGGGGGGCAGGGCAAAAGTGGCTACACCTTC.

The chain is built from TRBV27 and TRBJ2-1; tentative D call: TRBD2 (6 bases). The V gene lost 3 bases and the J gene lost 7 bases, with 7 bases spanning the gap. Germline V gene sequence: CDR1 MNHEY, CDR2 SMNVEV (reference sequence). The CDR3 loop spans 12 amino acids. The CDR3 here is CASSLGGNEQFF. The DNA of the CDR3 is TGTGCCAGCAGTTTGGGGGGAAATGAGCAGTTCTTC.

As concerns this clone: One end of the junction does not line up with germline, which may come from a read error. The chain employs TRBV18 and TRBJ1-1; 7 nucleotides match TRBD1. CDR3 length: 14 residues. From germline, CDR1 is KGHSH and CDR2 LQKENI. The CDR3 here is CAGSNSGGNTEAFF. DNA of the CDR3: TGTGCCGGCTCAAATTCAGGGGGGAACACTGAAGCTTTCTTT.

The V and J genes are TRBV6-2 or TRBV6-3 and TRBJ2-5; D remains ambiguous. The CDR3 loop spans 14 amino acids. Germline V gene lookup returns CDR1 MNHEY and CDR2 SVGEGT. V was pared by 2 bases and J by 5 bases, with 12 bases between. The CDR3 spells CASSYVLTRETQYF. In DNA form, the CDR3 reads TGTGCCAGCAGTTACGTCCTGACGAGGGAGACCCAGTACTTC.

A single count supports this clone. Other DNA sequences of this sample code for an identical CDR3. The CDR3 spells CASSRQQGTEAFF. Written as DNA, the CDR3 is TGTGCCAGCTCTAGGCAGCAGGGGACTGAAGCTTTCTTT. V is TRBV14 and J is TRBJ1-1; tentative D call: TRBD1 (6 bases). Trimming took off 8 bases at V and 5 bases at J, with 15 bases between the two ends. The V gene's germline CDR1 is SGHDN and CDR2 FVKESK. The CDR3 sequence is 13 residues long.

The genes are TRBV18 and TRBJ1-4; maybe TRBD1 (5 bases). Germline values: CDR1 KGHSH, CDR2 LQKENI. The germline V and J ends were trimmed by 1 base and 0 bases, with 9 bases remaining between them. This CDR3 is 16 amino acids long. For the CDR3, the DNA is TGTGCCAGCTCACCACAAAGGGGTTCAACTAATGAAAAACTGTTTTTT. Translating gives CASSPQRGSTNEKLFF.

This sequence joins TRBV7-9 and TRBJ2-7; TRBD2 aligns across 7 bases. CDR3 size: 13 residues. Germline CDR1 reads SEHNR; CDR2 reads FQNEAQ (reference sequence). V lost 5 bases to trimming and J lost 6 bases; unmatched junction nucleotides: 7. Written as DNA, the CDR3 is TGTGCCAGCAGCCCGCCGACTAGCTCCGAGCAGTACTTC. This encodes CASSPPTSSEQYF.

The chain uses TRBV28 and TRBJ2-3; 13 bases align to TRBD2. Germline CDR1 MDHEN, CDR2 SYDVKM. The CDR3 totals 20 residues. V lost 7 bases to trimming and J lost 10 bases; unmatched junction nucleotides: 26. The CDR3 reads CASTTHRTSGSFRRPRAQYF. The CDR3 DNA is TGTGCCAGCACTACACACCGGACTAGCGGGAGTTTTCGGAGGCCTCGTGCGCAGTATTTT.

This clone was seen a single time. V usage is TRBV15 and J usage is TRBJ1-1; D remains unclear. V was trimmed by 1 base and J by 0 bases, leaving 9 bases between them. Germline V gene sequence: CDR1 LNHNV, CDR2 YYDKDF (reference sequence). The CDR3 is 15 residues long. CDR3 protein: CATSRALLMNTEAFF. The CDR3 nucleotides are TGTGCCACCAGCAGAGCCCTATTAATGAACACTGAAGCTTTCTTT. Complete variable domain (other parts from reference TRBV15 and TRBJ1-1): DAMVIQNPRYQVTQFGKPVTLSCSQTLNHNVMYWYQQKSSQAPKLLFHYYDKDFNNEADTPDNFQSRRPNTSFCFLDIRSPGLGDTAMYLCATSRALLMNTEAFFGQGTRLTVV.

The chain has TRBV4-2 and TRBJ2-7; 10 positions agree with TRBD2. The CDR3 sequence is 15 residues long. J lost 4 bases, V lost 0 bases, and 3 bases had no gene match. Germline lookup yields CDR1 LGHNA and CDR2 YNFKEQ. In nucleotides, the CDR3 is TGTGCCAGCAGCCAAGATAGGACTAGCGGATACGAGCAGTACTTC. Translated, it gives CASSQDRTSGYEQYF.